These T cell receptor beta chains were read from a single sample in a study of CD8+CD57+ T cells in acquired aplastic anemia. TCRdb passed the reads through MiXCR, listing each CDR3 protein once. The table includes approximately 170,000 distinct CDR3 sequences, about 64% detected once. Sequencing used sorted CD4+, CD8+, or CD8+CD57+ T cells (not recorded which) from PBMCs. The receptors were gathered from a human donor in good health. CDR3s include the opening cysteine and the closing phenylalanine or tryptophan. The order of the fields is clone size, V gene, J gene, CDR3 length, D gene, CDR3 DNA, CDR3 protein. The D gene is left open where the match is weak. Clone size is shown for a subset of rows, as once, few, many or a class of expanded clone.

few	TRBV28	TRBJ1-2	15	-	TGTGCCAGCAGTCCTCCGGGGGGCAACCTCTATGGCTACACCTTC	CASSPPGGNLYGYTF
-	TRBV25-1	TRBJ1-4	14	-	TGTGCCAGCGGGGGATTAGGGCGGAATGAAAAACTGTTTTTT	CASGGLGRNEKLFF
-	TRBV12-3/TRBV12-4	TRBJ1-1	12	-	TGTGCCAGCAGTTTGGGGCAGACCGAAGCTTTCTTT	CASSLGQTEAFF
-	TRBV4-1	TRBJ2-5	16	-	TGCGCCAGCAGCCAAGAAATCCCAGGTGGGCAAGAGACCCAGTACTTC	CASSQEIPGGQETQYF
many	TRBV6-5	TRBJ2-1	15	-	TGTGCCAGCAGTTACTCTGCGACGGCCTACAATGAGCAGTTCTTC	CASSYSATAYNEQFF
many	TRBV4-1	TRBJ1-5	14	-	TGCGCCAGCAGCCCCACCCTGGGCAGTCAGCCCCAGCATTTT	CASSPTLGSQPQHF
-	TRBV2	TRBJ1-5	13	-	TGTGCCAGCAACGGACAGTCCAATCAGCCCCAGCATTTT	CASNGQSNQPQHF
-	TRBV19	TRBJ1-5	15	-	TGTGCCAGTAGTATCGGAGGAACAGTCAATCAGCCCCAGCATTTT	CASSIGGTVNQPQHF
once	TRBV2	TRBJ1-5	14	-	TGTGCCAGCAGACTAAGGGGCCCTACTCAGCCCCAGCATTTT	CASRLRGPTQPQHF
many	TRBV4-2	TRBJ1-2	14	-	TGTGCCAGCAGCCAAAACGGGGGGGACTATGGCTACACCTTC	CASSQNGGDYGYTF
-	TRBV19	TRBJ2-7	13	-	TGTGCCAGTAGCGGGGACGGTTCAGGCGAGCGGTACTTC	CASSGDGSGERYF
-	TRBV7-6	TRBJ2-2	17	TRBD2	TGTGCCAGCAGCCAAGGACTAGCGGGACCGAACACCGGGGAGCTGTTTTTT	CASSQGLAGPNTGELFF
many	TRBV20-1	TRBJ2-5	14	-	TGCAGTGCTCAGGACTATCGGCGCGAGGAGACCCAGTACTTC	CSAQDYRREETQYF
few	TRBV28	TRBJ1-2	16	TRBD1	TGTGCCAGCAGTTTACAACAGGGGGCCCAGCCCTATGGCTACACCTTC	CASSLQQGAQPYGYTF
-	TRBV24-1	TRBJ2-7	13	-	TGTGCCAGTAAGGGAACAGGCTGGGACGAGCAGTACTTC	CASKGTGWDEQYF
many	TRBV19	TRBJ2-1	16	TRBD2	TGTGCCAGTAGTACCACCGGACTAGCTCTCTACAATGAGCAGTTCTTC	CASSTTGLALYNEQFF
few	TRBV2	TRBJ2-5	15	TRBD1	TGTGCCAGCAGGGTACAGGGGGCTTACCAAGAGACCCAGTACTTC	CASRVQGAYQETQYF
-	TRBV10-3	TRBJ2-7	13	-	TGTGCCATCAGGGACAGTAACTCCTACGAGCAGTACTTC	CAIRDSNSYEQYF
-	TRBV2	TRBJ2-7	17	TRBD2	TGTGCCAGCGGTGATCCAACGGGAGGGACTAGCGGTAGCGAGCAGTACTTC	CASGDPTGGTSGSEQYF
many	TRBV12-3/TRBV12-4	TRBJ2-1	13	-	TGTGCCAGCAAGGACACAACCTACAATGAGCAGTTCTTC	CASKDTTYNEQFF
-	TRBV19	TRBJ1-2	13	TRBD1	TGTGCCAGCCGATCCGACAGGGCGGATGGCTACACCTTC	CASRSDRADGYTF
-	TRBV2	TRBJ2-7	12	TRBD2	TGTGCCAGCATGGGACTAGCGGGCGAGCAGTACTTC	CASMGLAGEQYF
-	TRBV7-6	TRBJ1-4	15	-	TGTGCCAGCAGCTTTCGGGGACGGCTTAATGAAAAACTGTTTTTT	CASSFRGRLNEKLFF
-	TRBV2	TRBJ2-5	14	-	TGTGCCAGCAGGGCGACAAGCTCCTACAATGACCAGTACTTC	CASRATSSYNDQYF
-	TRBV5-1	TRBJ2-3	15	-	TGCGCCAGCAGCTCGACGACTCCTAGCACAGATACGCAGTATTTT	CASSSTTPSTDTQYF
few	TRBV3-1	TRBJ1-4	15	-	TGTGCCAGCAGCTCACCGGGACTGCATAATGAAAAACTGTTTTTT	CASSSPGLHNEKLFF
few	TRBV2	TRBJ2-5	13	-	TGTGCCAGCAGTGGGAGCAGGTCAGAGACCCAGTACTTC	CASSGSRSETQYF
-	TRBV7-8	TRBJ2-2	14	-	TGTGCCAGCAGCTTAAACCGATACACCGGGGAGCTGTTTTTT	CASSLNRYTGELFF
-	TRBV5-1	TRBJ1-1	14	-	TGCGCCAGCAGCTCGTCGACAGCCGGCACTGAAGCTTTCTTT	CASSSSTAGTEAFF
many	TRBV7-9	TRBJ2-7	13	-	TGTGCCAGCAGCGCGGGGCCTAGCTACGAGCAGTACTTC	CASSAGPSYEQYF
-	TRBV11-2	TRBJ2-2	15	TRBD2	TGTGCCAGCAGCTTAGTAGCGGGAGACACCGGGGAGCTGTTTTTT	CASSLVAGDTGELFF
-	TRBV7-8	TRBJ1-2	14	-	TGTGCCAGCAGCTTAGAGGCAAGGAGCTATGGCTACACCTTC	CASSLEARSYGYTF
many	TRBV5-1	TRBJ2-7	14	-	TGCGCCAGCAACCCGGCAGGGGCTAACTACGAGCAGTACTTC	CASNPAGANYEQYF
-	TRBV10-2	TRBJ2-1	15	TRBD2	TGCGCCAGCAGTAACCGGGACTACACATACAATGAGCAGTTCTTC	CASSNRDYTYNEQFF
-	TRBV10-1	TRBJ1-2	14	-	TGCGCCAGCAGTGAGGGGAAAGGAGGTGACGGCTACACCTTC	CASSEGKGGDGYTF
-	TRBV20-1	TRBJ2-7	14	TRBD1	TGCAGTGCTAGACAAGGGACAGGGACGGGGGAGCAGTACTTC	CSARQGTGTGEQYF
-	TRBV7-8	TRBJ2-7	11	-	TGTGCCAACAGCAAGGGGATCGAGCAGTACTTC	CANSKGIEQYF
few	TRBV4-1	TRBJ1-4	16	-	TGCGCCAGCAGCCAAGTTCCAGCCGCCGCGGGTGAAAAACTGTTTTTT	CASSQVPAAAGEKLFF
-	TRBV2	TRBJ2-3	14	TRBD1	TGTGCCAGCAGTCAGGGGGAAAACACAGATACGCAGTATTTT	CASSQGENTDTQYF
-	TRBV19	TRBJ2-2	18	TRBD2	TGTGCCAGTAGTATTGGAGGACTAGCGGGAGGGCACACCGGGGAGCTGTTTTTT	CASSIGGLAGGHTGELFF
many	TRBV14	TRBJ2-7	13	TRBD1	TGTGCCAGCAGCTCCTCGACAGGGCCGCAGCAGTACTTC	CASSSSTGPQQYF
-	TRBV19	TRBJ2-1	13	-	TGTGCCTGGGAACCGGGACATTCTAATGAGCAGTTCTTC	CAWEPGHSNEQFF
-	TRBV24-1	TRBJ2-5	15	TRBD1	TGTGCCACCAGGGGGACAGGGGGCTTCCAAGAGACCCAGTACTTC	CATRGTGGFQETQYF
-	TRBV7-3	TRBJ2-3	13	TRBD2	TGTGCCAGCAGCTTAAGCGTAGCGGGGACGCAGTATTTT	CASSLSVAGTQYF
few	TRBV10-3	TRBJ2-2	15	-	TGTGCCTCCCGGTTTAGGGGGGGCGATACTGGGGAGCTGTTTTTT	CASRFRGGDTGELFF
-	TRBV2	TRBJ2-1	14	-	TGTGCCAGCAGTGTCCGGACTTCAAACAATGAGCAGTTCTTC	CASSVRTSNNEQFF
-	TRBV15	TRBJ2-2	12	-	TGTGCCACCAGCAGAGATGGGAGGGAGCTGTTTTTT	CATSRDGRELFF
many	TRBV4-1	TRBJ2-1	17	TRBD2	TGCGCCAGCAGCCAAGCTCCGACTAGCGGGTACTACAATGAGCAGTTCTTC	CASSQAPTSGYYNEQFF
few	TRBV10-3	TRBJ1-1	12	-	TGTGCCATCAGTGGGCTGGGGACTGAAGCTTTCTTT	CAISGLGTEAFF
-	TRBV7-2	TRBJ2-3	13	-	TGTGCCAGCAATCTGGGTTTCACAGATACGCAGTATTTT	CASNLGFTDTQYF
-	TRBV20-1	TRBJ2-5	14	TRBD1	TGCAGTGCTAGAATGGGACAGGGGGGAGAGACCCAGTACTTC	CSARMGQGGETQYF
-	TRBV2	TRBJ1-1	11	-	TGTGCCAGCATGGGGCACACTGAAGCTTTCTTT	CASMGHTEAFF
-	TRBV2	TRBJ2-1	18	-	TGTGCCAGCAGAGACCAATTGAGGGCCACAAGGAGGGTGGATGAGCAGTTCTTC	CASRDQLRATRRVDEQFF
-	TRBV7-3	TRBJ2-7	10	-	TGTGCCAGCAGCATGTACGAGCAGTACTTC	CASSMYEQYF
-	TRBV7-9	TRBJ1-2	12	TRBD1	TGTGCCAGCAGCCGACAGGGACATGGCTACACCTTC	CASSRQGHGYTF
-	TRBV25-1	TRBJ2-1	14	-	TGTGCCCAGACAGGCTTGAGCTCCTACAATGAGCAGTTCTTC	CAQTGLSSYNEQFF
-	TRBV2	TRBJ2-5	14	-	TGTGCCATTGTCGGATGGGGCAGGGGAGAGACCCAGTACTTC	CAIVGWGRGETQYF
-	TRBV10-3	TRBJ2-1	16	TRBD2	TGTGCCAGCAGTTACTCGACTAGCTTCTCCTACAATGAGCAGTTCTTC	CASSYSTSFSYNEQFF
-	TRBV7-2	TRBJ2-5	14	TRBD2	TGTGCCAGCAGCTTAACGGGACTAGAAGAGACCCAGTACTTC	CASSLTGLEETQYF
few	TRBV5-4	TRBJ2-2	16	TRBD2	TGTGCCAGCAGCTTGGTCGGGGGGGCGAACACCGGGGAGCTGTTTTTT	CASSLVGGANTGELFF